The entry below describes one TCR beta chain. The target antigen is unknown. This specimen comes from a study of siplizumab effects on memory and regulatory T cells. Whole-study results and caveats: Roughly 75-96% of proliferating clones (CD4+ or CD8+) could not be assigned a naive or memory phenotype. Naive T cells, seemingly more diverse than memory cells, seemed major alloresponse contributors. The study found that siplizumab significantly reduced alloreactive sequences traceable to unstimulated CD4+ memory cells.

This table comes from immunoSEQ multiplex PCR, and its TCRdb copy is limited to in-frame clones, with some not included. The table lists about 70,000 clones, over 75% of them singletons, with around 1.6% in the top ten. Germline V gene sequence: CDR1 ENHRY, CDR2 SYGVKD. The V gene end was trimmed by 10 bases and the J gene end by 8 bases; junction bases not matched to a gene: 7. CDR3 length equals 13 residues. Sequenced: Tregs sorted from blood. The clonotype was recovered from a human donor in good health. This chain links TRBV10-3 with TRBJ2-1, with TRBD1 matching over 11 bases. For the CDR3, the DNA is TGTGCCACCGGACAGGGGGCAGCGGATGAGCAGTTCTTC. Its translation: CATGQGAADEQFF.